These 24 T cell receptor beta chains were sequenced from one sample in a study of cytomegalovirus exposure and HLA in healthy donors (dated by TCRdb to 2015 to 2018). Receptor libraries were prepared by the immunoSEQ multiplex PCR assay. The immuneACCESS repertoire file appears here via TCRdb, limited to in-frame rearrangements. These files lack a portion of the clones; in checked studies, under half of the deficit traces to unresolved V genes, and the cause of the others is not known. The sample includes roughly 56,000 clones, with around 94% observed a single time. The ten largest clones add up to under 3% of the sample. The sequencing sample was made of PBMCs. Source of these receptors: a young man in good health and CMV-seronegative.

V gene TRBV10-3 combines with J gene TRBJ2-7; tentatively, D is TRBD2 (5 bases). With 3 bases removed from V and 6 bases from J, the gap between germline ends came to 6 bases. The CDR3 spans 11 residues. CDR1 is ENHRY and CDR2 is SYGVKD in the germline V gene. CDR3 DNA: TGTGCCATCAGTGAAGGGAGCGAGCAGTACTTC. Its protein product is CAISEGSEQYF.

This clone was detected only a few times. CDR3 protein: CASSLYQGYYGYTF. CDR3 DNA: TGTGCCAGCAGTTTATACCAGGGGTACTATGGCTACACCTTC. The chain uses TRBV27 and TRBJ1-2; D is possibly TRBD1 (6 bases). Trimming took off 1 base at V and 3 bases at J, with 9 bases between the two ends. The germline V gene has CDR1 MNHEY and CDR2 SMNVEV (reference sequence). This CDR3 is 14 amino acids long.

The gene calls are TRBV7-2 and TRBJ1-4, with TRBD1 matching over 7 bases. The ends lost 4 bases at V and 8 bases at J; junction bases unmatched: 7. This CDR3 has 14 residues. The germline V gene encodes CDR1 SGHTA and CDR2 FQGNSA. CDR3 sequence (DNA): TGTGCCAGCAGCTCGACAGGGAATAGCGAAAAACTGTTTTTT. It codes for CASSSTGNSEKLFF.

This chain joins TRBV7-9 and TRBJ2-7, with unresolved D. The ends were cut back, 1 base at V and 3 bases at J, with 13 bases in the middle. The CDR3 spans 15 residues. CDR1 and CDR2 from the germline V gene are SEHNR and FQNEAQ (reference sequence). The CDR3 spells CASSLGETPNYEQYF. CDR3 sequence (DNA): TGTGCCAGCAGCTTAGGCGAGACACCCAACTACGAGCAGTACTTC.

The rearrangement uses TRBV18 and TRBJ1-2; D may be TRBD1 (6 bases). The CDR3 runs 14 residues. Germline CDR1 and CDR2: KGHSH and LQKENI. V lost 6 bases to trimming and J lost 6 bases, with 17 bases between them. The CDR3 protein is CASSPVEGVDGYTF. CDR3 DNA sequence: TGTGCCAGCTCGCCGGTTGAGGGGGTGGATGGCTACACCTTC. Filled out from reference TRBV18 and TRBJ1-2, the complete variable domain reads NAGVMQNPRHLVRRRGQEARLRCSPMKGHSHVYWYRQLPEEGLKFMVYLQKENIIDESGMPKERFSAEFPKEGPSILRIQQVVRGDSAAYFCASSPVEGVDGYTFGSGTRLTVV.

This CDR3 reads CASNPRDNEQFF. The CDR3 nucleotides are TGTGCCAGCAATCCCAGGGACAATGAGCAGTTCTTC. The chain has TRBV28 and TRBJ2-1, with a tentative D call TRBD1 (5 bases). The V end was cut by 7 bases, the J end by 5 bases, with 9 bases between. This CDR3 comprises 12 residues. The germline gives CDR1 MDHEN, CDR2 SYDVKM.

This rearrangement joins TRBV11-2 to TRBJ2-5; D possibly corresponds to TRBD1 (6 bases). Trimming pared 0 bases from V and 5 bases from J, leaving 22 bases between. This CDR3 contains 18 residues. From germline, CDR1 is SGHAT and CDR2 FQNNGV. This chain's CDR3 is CASSLDPIDLQGLETQYF. Written as DNA, the CDR3 is TGTGCCAGCAGCTTAGATCCAATCGACCTACAGGGCTTGGAGACCCAGTACTTC.

The table lists this clone with a few counts. The J gene is TRBJ2-7, the V gene TRBV10-1; D may be TRBD2 (5 bases). Germline V gene sequence: CDR1 WNHNN, CDR2 SYGVQD (reference sequence). Trimming stripped 2 bases from V and 6 bases from J, with 11 bases between. This CDR3 contains 13 residues. CDR3 coding DNA: TGCGCCAGCAGTGAGGGTCTAGCCGGCGAGCAGTACTTC. Its protein product is CASSEGLAGEQYF.

This clone was recorded once. CDR3 bases: TGCGCCAGCAGCCCCGGACAGGGACCTACGGGGGAGCAGTACTTC. Translating gives CASSPGQGPTGEQYF. This chain connects TRBV5-1 to TRBJ2-7; 8 nucleotides match TRBD1. CDR1 SGHRS and CDR2 YFSETQ come from the germline V gene. This CDR3 is 15 amino acids long. The ends lost 4 bases at V and 7 bases at J; junction bases unmatched: 13.

The genes are TRBV4-3 and TRBJ2-2; TRBD2 matches at 8 bases. Per the germline V gene, CDR1 is LGHNA and CDR2 is YSLEER. The CDR3 runs 16 residues. Unmatched junction bases numbered 6, after V lost 0 bases and J lost 6 bases. DNA of the CDR3: TGCGCCAGCAGCCAAGATCTGACGGGAGGGTCCGGGGAGCTGTTTTTT. Its protein product is CASSQDLTGGSGELFF.

The V gene is TRBV6-6, the J gene TRBJ2-7, with 14 nucleotides matching TRBD2. Germline CDR1 and CDR2: MNHNY and SVGAGI (reference sequence). V dropped 7 bases and J dropped 2; count of bases not matched to a gene: 7. CDR3 length: 16 residues. CDR3 in DNA: TGTGCCAGCATCGGGACTAGCGGGAGCCCTGCCTACGAGCAGTACTTC. Its translation is CASIGTSGSPAYEQYF.

The chain recombines TRBV5-5 with TRBJ2-1; 11 nucleotides agree with TRBD1. The V segment lost 3 bases and the J segment 6 bases; nucleotides outside the gene matches: 11. In germline, CDR1 is SGHKS, CDR2 YYEKEE (reference sequence). This CDR3 is 17 amino acids long. CDR3 sequence: CASSWGTGTGGINEQFF. The CDR3 DNA follows: TGTGCCAGCAGCTGGGGGACTGGGACAGGGGGTATCAATGAGCAGTTCTTC.

The DNA of the CDR3 is TGCGCCAGCAGCATTGAGATTCTTAACGAGCAGTACTTC. As protein: CASSIEILNEQYF. V gene TRBV5-1 combines with J gene TRBJ2-7, with no clear D. The V and J ends lost 4 bases and 5 bases respectively, with 13 bases between them. CDR3 length equals 13 residues. Per the germline V gene, CDR1 is SGHRS and CDR2 is YFSETQ. The variable domain in full, with the rest retrieved from reference TRBV5-1 and TRBJ2-7, is KAGVTQTPRYLIKTRGQQVTLSCSPISGHRSVSWYQQTPGQGLQFLFEYFSETQRNKGNFPGRFSGRQFSNSRSEMNVSTLELGDSALYLCASSIEILNEQYFGPGTRLTVT.

This clone has only one observation. The gene calls are TRBV9 and TRBJ2-2; D is ambiguous. Germline CDR1 is SGDLS and CDR2 is YYNGEE. Trimming pared 4 bases from V and 2 bases from J, leaving 3 bases between. This CDR3 has 12 amino acids. The CDR3 protein is CASSINTGELFF. CDR3 sequence (DNA): TGTGCCAGCAGCATAAACACCGGGGAGCTGTTTTTT.

In DNA, the CDR3 is TGTGCCAGCAGCTTGTACGGAGTACCCGTGCAAGAGACCCAGTACTTC. Amino acids: CASSLYGVPVQETQYF. The chain uses TRBV5-6 and TRBJ2-5, with D unclear. CDR1 SGHDT and CDR2 YYEEEE come from the germline V gene. The CDR3 totals 16 residues. Trimming stripped 1 base from V and 2 bases from J, with 15 bases between. The variable domain in full, completed from reference TRBV5-6 and TRBJ2-5, reads DAGVTQSPTHLIKTRGQQVTLRCSPKSGHDTVSWYQQALGQGPQFIFQYYEEEERQRGNFPDRFSGHQFPNYSSELNVNALLLGDSALYLCASSLYGVPVQETQYFGPGTRLLVL.

The chain recombines TRBV6-4 with TRBJ2-7; 12 bases are shared with TRBD2. The CDR3 loop spans 13 amino acids. The germline CDR1 and CDR2 sequences are MRHNA and SNTAGT. V gave up 4 bases and J gave up 5 bases; unmatched junction bases: 0. CDR3 nucleotides: TGTGCCAGCAGTGGACTAGCGGGAGACGAGCAGTACTTC. It yields the protein CASSGLAGDEQYF.

This clone has just a few counts. V usage is TRBV18 and J usage is TRBJ2-1; a possible D gene is TRBD2 (7 bases). Germline V CDR1 and CDR2: KGHSH, LQKENI. The CDR3 consists of 15 residues. Trimming removed 3 bases from V and 6 bases from J, with 15 bases in between. The CDR3 loop reads CASSPGRGPINEQFF. CDR3 sequence (DNA): TGTGCCAGCTCACCCGGGCGGGGGCCGATCAATGAGCAGTTCTTC.

CDR3 coding DNA: TGTGCCAGCATCGAAGGTGGGACAAGGGGCACTGAAGCTTTCTTT. The encoded protein is CASIEGGTRGTEAFF. The chain is built from TRBV6-5 and TRBJ1-1; D might be TRBD1 (6 bases). This CDR3 spans 15 amino acids. Germline CDR1 reads MNHEY; CDR2 reads SVGAGI. Trimming removed 7 bases at V and 4 bases at J, with 19 bases between.

V is TRBV15 and J is TRBJ1-5, with D perhaps TRBD1 (5 bases). Trimming took 0 bases from V and 9 from J, leaving 9 bases between them. The CDR3 extends over 13 amino acids. Per germline, CDR1 LNHNV and CDR2 YYDKDF (reference sequence). CDR3 in DNA: TGTGCCACCAGCAGAGATCGTAGGGGGCCCCAGCATTTT. It yields the protein CATSRDRRGPQHF. Looking up the rest from reference TRBV15 and TRBJ1-5 gives the full variable domain: DAMVIQNPRYQVTQFGKPVTLSCSQTLNHNVMYWYQQKSSQAPKLLFHYYDKDFNNEADTPDNFQSRRPNTSFCFLDIRSPGLGDTAMYLCATSRDRRGPQHFGDGTRLSIL.

Only one count was recorded for this clone. The rearrangement uses TRBV11-2 and TRBJ1-2; tentatively, D is TRBD1 (5 bases). The length of the CDR3 is 14 residues. From germline, CDR1 is SGHAT and CDR2 FQNNGV. V dropped 2 bases and J dropped 3 bases, with 10 bases sitting between them. The DNA of the CDR3 is TGTGCCAGCAGCTTATCAGGGTATGACTATGGCTACACCTTC. Protein product: CASSLSGYDYGYTF.

In this sample, this clone turned up a few times. The rearrangement links TRBV5-1 to TRBJ2-2; TRBD1 might be the D (6 bases). Looked up from germline, CDR1 is SGHRS and CDR2 is YFSETQ. The CDR3 totals 14 residues. Trimming took off 4 bases at V and 6 bases at J, with 13 bases between the two ends. The CDR3 DNA is TGCGCCAGCAGCCCGTCAGGGGTTGCCGGGGAGCTGTTTTTT. Protein sequence: CASSPSGVAGELFF.

This clone has only one observation. The CDR3 DNA sequence: TGTGCCAGCAGCTTGTCGACTAGCGGGCTTGAGGAGGTAGCAGAGACCCAGTACTTC. Amino acids: CASSLSTSGLEEVAETQYF. This chain uses TRBV5-6 with TRBJ2-5; 10 nucleotides align to TRBD2. Trimming at V came to 1 base and at J to 4 bases, leaving 16 bases not matched to a gene. Germline values: CDR1 SGHDT, CDR2 YYEEEE. The CDR3 contains 19 residues.

CDR3 sequence: CASSQDRVTYTF. The DNA for the CDR3 is TGTGCCAGCAGCCAGGACAGGGTGACCTACACCTTC. The V call is TRBV14, the J call TRBJ1-2; 8 bases are a match to TRBD1. The germline V gene has CDR1 SGHDN and CDR2 FVKESK. The CDR3 extends over 12 amino acids. Trimming took 3 bases from V and 10 from J; bases not matched to a gene: 4.

This clone was seen only a few times. The J gene is TRBJ2-6, the V gene TRBV5-1; a possible D gene is TRBD1 (6 bases). V lost 4 bases to trimming and J lost 3 bases, with 11 bases between them. CDR1 is SGHRS, CDR2 YFSETQ, per germline. This CDR3 has 15 amino acids. This CDR3 reads CASSETGGGANVLTF. CDR3 in DNA: TGCGCCAGCAGCGAGACAGGAGGTGGGGCCAACGTCCTGACTTTC.